This TCR beta chain emerged from a study of blood T cell repertoires in COVID-19. The overall study: Nucleic acid was either cDNA or gDNA, and it came from T cells, B-cell-depleted T cells, or PBMCs.

In the source study's methods: Reference gene primer amplification gave estimated nucleated cell counts. Assay used: immunoSEQ multiplex PCR; TCRdb lists only in-frame clones, some missing. The V and J calls and clone size were taken over from that table, and D and trimming were inferred from the DNA. The sample holds 200,000 to 250,000 clones, roughly 82% seen once. The participants were between about 18 and 90 years old and came from some 23 US areas. Donors of Cohort 3 who recovered were those that had two negative PCRs, clearance, or symptom resolution. V was clipped by 8 bases and J by 0 bases, with 17 bases between them. Germline V gene lookup returns CDR1 SNHLY and CDR2 FYNNEI. This CDR3 is built from 16 residues.

The sample consisted of PBMCs or T cells enriched from blood (not recorded which). The chain has TRBV2 and TRBJ1-5, with D maybe TRBD1 (6 bases). The clonotype comes from a woman aged 45-60 years who had recovered from COVID-19. The CDR3 is CASYLEWTASNQPQHF. The CDR3, as DNA: TGTGCCAGCTATTTGGAATGGACAGCTAGCAATCAGCCCCAGCATTTT. The variable domain in full, with the rest retrieved from reference TRBV2 and TRBJ1-5, is EPEVTQTPSHQVTQMGQEVILRCVPISNHLYFYWYRQILGQKVEFLVSFYNNEISEKSEIFDDQFSVERPDGSNFTLKIRSTKLEDSAMYFCASYLEWTASNQPQHFGDGTRLSIL.